This T cell receptor (beta chain) derives from a study of blood T cell repertoires in COVID-19. In the study's own analysis: Quantification of nucleated cells was approximated via reference gene primer amplification. Measured with immunoSEQ multiplex PCR; TCRdb has only the in-frame clones, and not every one. From that table come the V and J calls and clone size; the DNA was used to work out D and trimming. The table includes about 120,000 clones, roughly 83% detected once. From germline, CDR1 is SGHAT and CDR2 FQNNGV. This CDR3 is built from 13 residues. Worth noting for this clone: Sequence at one end of the junction differs from germline and may be a read error.

The origin of this receptor is a woman aged 80 or over with acute or convalescent COVID-19. V gene TRBV11-2 combines with J gene TRBJ2-5; tentative D call: TRBD2 (5 bases). The sequenced sample consisted of peripheral blood. DNA of the CDR3: TGTGCCAGCACCTTAGGGCGGGAAGAGACCCAGTACTTC. Protein: CASTLGREETQYF.